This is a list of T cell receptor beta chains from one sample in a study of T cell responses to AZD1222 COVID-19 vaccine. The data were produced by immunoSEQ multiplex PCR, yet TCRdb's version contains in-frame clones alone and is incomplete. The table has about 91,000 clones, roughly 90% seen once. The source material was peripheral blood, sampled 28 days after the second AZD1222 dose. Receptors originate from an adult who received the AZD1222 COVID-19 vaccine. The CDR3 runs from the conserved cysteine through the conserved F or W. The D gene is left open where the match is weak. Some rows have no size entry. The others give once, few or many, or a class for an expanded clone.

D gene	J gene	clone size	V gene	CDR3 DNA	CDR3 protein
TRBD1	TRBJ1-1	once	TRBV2	TGTGCCAGCAGTGAGATCAGGGGGCGCGGGACTGAAGCTTTCTTT	CASSEIRGRGTEAFF
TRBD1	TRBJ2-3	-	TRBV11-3	TGTGCCAGCAGCCCCGGGACAGCAACAGATACGCAGTATTTT	CASSPGTATDTQYF
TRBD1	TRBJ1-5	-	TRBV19	TGTGCCAGTAGTGAGGACAGGGATAATCAGCCCCAGCATTTT	CASSEDRDNQPQHF
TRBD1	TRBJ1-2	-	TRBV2	TGTGCCAGCAGTCCGGACAGGGGGCGCGTGGGCTACACCTTC	CASSPDRGRVGYTF
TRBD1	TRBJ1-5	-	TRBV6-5	TGTGCCACACAACCGGGACAGAGGAACAATCAGCCCCAGCATTTT	CATQPGQRNNQPQHF
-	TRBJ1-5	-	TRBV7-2	TGTGCCAGCAGCTTAGGACAGATGAGCAATCAGCCCCAGCATTTT	CASSLGQMSNQPQHF
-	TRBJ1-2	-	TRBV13	TGTGCCAGCAGCGGTCGGGGACCGAACGGCTATGGCTACACCTTC	CASSGRGPNGYGYTF
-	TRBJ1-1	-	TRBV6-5	TGTGCCAGCAGTTACCACGGACAGTATACTGAAGCTTTCTTT	CASSYHGQYTEAFF
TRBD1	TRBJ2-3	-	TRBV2	TGTGCCAGCAGTGAAGGGGGACAGTTGGCTTGGCCCACAGATACGCAGTATTTT	CASSEGGQLAWPTDTQYF
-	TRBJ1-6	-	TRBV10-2	TGCGCCAGCAGGAACAATTCACCCCTCCACTTT	CASRNNSPLHF
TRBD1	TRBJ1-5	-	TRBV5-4	TGTGCCAGCAGCTTGGGGACAGGAAGCAATCAGCCCCAGCATTTT	CASSLGTGSNQPQHF
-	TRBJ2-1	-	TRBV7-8	TGTGCCAGCAGCCGACTAGTTTACAATGAGCAGTTCTTC	CASSRLVYNEQFF
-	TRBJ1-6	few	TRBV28	TGTGCCAGCATCGACCCCGGACAGTCCCTCCACTTT	CASIDPGQSLHF
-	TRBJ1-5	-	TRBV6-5	TGTGCCAGCCGCCCTTCGGGACATAGCAATCAGCCCCAGCATTTT	CASRPSGHSNQPQHF
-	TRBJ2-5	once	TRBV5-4	TGTGCCAGCAGCTTGAGCGAGACCCAGTACTTC	CASSLSETQYF
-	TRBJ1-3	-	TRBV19	TGTGCCAGTAGTATCGGGTCAGCTGGAAACACCATATATTTT	CASSIGSAGNTIYF
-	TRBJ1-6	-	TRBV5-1	TGCGCCAGCAGCTTGTTTAGCGGTCGGGGCAATTCACCCCTCCACTTT	CASSLFSGRGNSPLHF
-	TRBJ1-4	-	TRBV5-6	TGTGCCAGCAGCCTTAGGGGGGGCGCCACTAATGAAAAACTGTTTTTT	CASSLRGGATNEKLFF
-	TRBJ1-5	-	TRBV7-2	TGTGCCAGCAGCGACGGGGGGAATCAGCCCCAGCATTTT	CASSDGGNQPQHF
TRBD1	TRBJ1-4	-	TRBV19	TGTGCCAGTAGTCTTTACAGGGGTAATGAAAAACTGTTTTTT	CASSLYRGNEKLFF
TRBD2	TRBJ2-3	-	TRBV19	TGTGCCAGTAGTATAACTAGCGGGGGGACCACAGATACGCAGTATTTT	CASSITSGGTTDTQYF
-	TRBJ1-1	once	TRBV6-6	TGTGCCAGCAGCTCGGACCGGCGGGCATACCCTGAAGCTTTCTTT	CASSSDRRAYPEAFF
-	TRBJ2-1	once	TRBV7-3	TGTGCCAGCAGCTCTCCGTACAGCGGTGAGCAGTTCTTC	CASSSPYSGEQFF
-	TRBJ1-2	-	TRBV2	TGTGCCAGCAGGCGCGACTATGGCTACACCTTC	CASRRDYGYTF
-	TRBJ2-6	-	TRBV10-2	TGCGCCAGCAGTGTCGGTTACTCTGGGGCCAACGTCCTGACTTTC	CASSVGYSGANVLTF
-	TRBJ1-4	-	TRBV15	TGTGCCACCAGCAGAGGTTCAGGGCGTAGTGAAAAACTGTTTTTT	CATSRGSGRSEKLFF
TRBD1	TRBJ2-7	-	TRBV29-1	TGCAGCGCGGGGACAGTGCGCGAGCAGTACTTC	CSAGTVREQYF
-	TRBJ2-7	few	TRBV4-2	TGTGCCAGCAGCCAAGGGGGGTCCGAGCAGTACTTC	CASSQGGSEQYF
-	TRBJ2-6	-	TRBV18	TGTGCCAGCTCACCTGGTCAGACCGCCAACGTCCTGACTTTC	CASSPGQTANVLTF
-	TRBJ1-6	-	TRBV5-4	TGTGCCAGCAGCTTAATAGGGTTCGATTCACCCCTCCACTTT	CASSLIGFDSPLHF